This T cell receptor (beta chain) was found in a study of shared clonotypes between healthy human individuals. The CDR3 consists of 16 residues. Germline-derived CDR1 and CDR2 are SGHDN and FVKESK. Trimming removed 5 bases at V and 8 bases at J, with 24 bases between. Profiled with immunoSEQ multiplex PCR; TCRdb holds only in-frame clones, not every one. There are millions of clones in the sample; around 95% occur only once, and more than 0.1% lies in the top ten. The receptor comes from a man between 18 and 35 years old in good health. The chain recombines TRBV14 with TRBJ1-2, with D tentatively TRBD1 (5 bases). Sequencing used naive CD4+ T cells sorted from blood. As to subset: CD45RA+ positively selected. CDR3 coding DNA: TGTGCCAGCAGCACCTCTAGGAGGGGAGCGGTGGAAGGCTACACCTTC. Protein: CASSTSRRGAVEGYTF.